This TCR beta chain stems from a study of vaccination and CD4 T cells after COVID-19. The CDR3 covers 13 residues. The germline V gene has CDR1 MNHNS and CDR2 SASEGT. V was pared by 8 bases and J by 3 bases, with 14 bases between. This clonotype has just a few counts. Its target is unknown. Sequencing of the DNA from cultured CD4+ T cells was carried out with the Oncomine TCR Beta short-read assay. TCRdb called the PCR reads again in MiXCR, with one record for every CDR3 protein. The sample lists some 15,000 distinct CDR3 sequences, approximately 48% occurring once. Study-level findings and limits: Convalescent patients showed a median approximately 89% of reactive clones that were seen only post-vaccination.

Treatment in this sample: roughly ten-day PBMC culture with coronavirus spike peptide pools or control peptides (ViraFEST assay). Cell culture was performed with roughly 2 million PBMCs per well in the presence of approximately 10 IU/ml IL-2 and 9.5 to 10 ug/ml peptide pools. Once cultured 10 days, CD4+ T cells underwent isolation by negative selection. The sequence came from a human donor who had recovered from COVID-19. Sequencing input: CD4+ T cells from blood, cultured in vitro. V and J are TRBV6-1 and TRBJ2-7; tentatively, D is TRBD2 (7 bases). Here the CDR3 reads CASLGGGRYEQYF. Written as DNA, the CDR3 is TGTGCCAGCCTAGGGGGAGGGCGCTACGAGCAGTACTTC.